This section outlines one TCR beta chain sequence together with its context. The method was immunoSEQ multiplex PCR; TCRdb's version includes in-frame clones alone and lacks a portion of them. This table has about 30,000 clones, 70% appearing once. The data are from a study of PD-1 blockade in classical Hodgkin lymphoma. Brentuximab vedotin exposure varied, and every patient relapsed after autologous stem cell transplantation. Germline CDR1 reads SGHVS; CDR2 reads FNYEAQ. J lost 6 bases, V lost 1 base, and 8 bases had no gene match. The length of the CDR3 is 16 residues. The origin of this receptor is a human donor with classical Hodgkin lymphoma. The sample here was peripheral blood mononuclear cells (PBMCs), taken before the second cycle of nivolumab. This chain links TRBV7-6 with TRBJ2-3, with 9 bases aligning to TRBD2. The CDR3 is CASSLVGGGAVDTQYF. In nucleotides, the CDR3 is TGTGCCAGCAGCTTAGTCGGCGGGGGGGCCGTGGATACGCAGTATTTT.